What follows are 22 T cell receptor beta chains derived from one specimen sequenced in a study of blood T cell repertoires in COVID-19. Method: immunoSEQ multiplex PCR; TCRdb's copy keeps in-frame clones and lacks some. This table holds about 310,000 clones, 85% to 90% found once. Input material: peripheral blood. These receptor sequences come from a woman aged 40 to 55 with COVID-19, enrolled during active disease.

V gene TRBV11-2 combines with J gene TRBJ2-5, with D unclear. Between the trimmed V and J ends, which lost 5 bases and 5 bases, there was a span of 15 bases. The germline V gene encodes CDR1 SGHAT and CDR2 FQNNGV. The CDR3 runs 14 residues. CDR3 nucleotide sequence: TGTGCCAGCAGCCCATCCCTAGGCGAGGAGACCCAGTACTTC. It translates to CASSPSLGEETQYF.

V and J are TRBV7-2 and TRBJ2-1; TRBD2 matches at 14 bases. CDR3 size: 16 residues. Germline V gene sequence: CDR1 SGHTA, CDR2 FQGNSA. The junction had 7 bases not matched to a gene; V was cut back by 2 bases and J by 10 bases. CDR3 bases: TGTGCCAGCAGCTTATCGACTAGCGGGGGGGCGAGGGAGCAGTTCTTC. Translated, it gives CASSLSTSGGAREQFF.

This clone was counted a single time. This sequence joins TRBV6-2 or TRBV6-3 and TRBJ1-5; 7 bases are a match to TRBD1. The CDR3 is made up of 16 amino acids. CDR1 is MNHEY, CDR2 SVGEGT, per germline. The V segment lost 2 bases and the J segment 4 bases; nucleotides outside the gene matches: 8. The CDR3 nucleotides read TGTGCCAGCAGTTACAATCGACAGGGCCTAAATCAGCCCCAGCATTTT. The encoded protein is CASSYNRQGLNQPQHF.

A word on this clone: The sample contains more than one DNA sequence encoding this CDR3. The chain employs TRBV5-5 and TRBJ2-7; D possibly corresponds to TRBD1 (6 bases). Trimming pared 3 bases from V and 2 bases from J, leaving 15 bases between. Germline CDR1 SGHKS, CDR2 YYEKEE (reference sequence). This CDR3 has 15 amino acids. In DNA, the CDR3 is TGTGCCAGCAGCTCCCAGGACAGTCCTACCTACGAGCAGTACTTC. Translation: CASSSQDSPTYEQYF.

The V call is TRBV9, the J call TRBJ1-3; tentatively, D is TRBD1 (6 bases). Germline V gene sequence: CDR1 SGDLS, CDR2 YYNGEE. V lost 4 bases, J lost 0 bases, and 14 bases lay in between. The CDR3 is 16 amino acids. This chain's CDR3 is CASSPRGGSSGNTIYF. For the CDR3, the DNA is TGTGCCAGCAGCCCCAGAGGGGGAAGCTCTGGAAACACCATATATTTT.

This clone was seen once. The chain couples TRBV3-1 (or the pseudogene TRBV3-2) to TRBJ2-1; 9 positions match TRBD2. Germline values: CDR1 LGHDT, CDR2 YNNKEL (reference sequence). The junction had 6 bases not matched to a gene; V was cut back by 1 base and J by 2 bases. CDR3 length equals 17 residues. CDR3 coding DNA: TGTGCCAGCAGCCAAGGACTGAGCGGGGGGACCTACAATGAGCAGTTCTTC. Protein sequence: CASSQGLSGGTYNEQFF.

The rearrangement joins TRBV11-1 to TRBJ1-2; 7 bases line up with TRBD1. This CDR3 is 15 amino acids long. Germline assignment: CDR1 SGHAT and CDR2 FQDESV (reference sequence). The V gene end was trimmed by 5 bases and the J gene end by 6 bases; junction bases not matched to a gene: 12. The CDR3: CASSLTGTERHGYTF. CDR3 DNA: TGTGCCAGCAGCCTCACCGGGACAGAAAGGCATGGCTACACCTTC.

The chain employs TRBV19 and TRBJ2-5, with 10 bases aligning to TRBD1. V lost 6 bases and J lost 5; bases outside the gene matches: 6. Germline V gene lookup returns CDR1 LNHDA and CDR2 SQIVND (reference sequence). The CDR3 is 14 residues long. CDR3 amino acids: CASSRRGQGETQYF. CDR3 sequence (DNA): TGTGCCAGTAGCCGGCGGGGACAGGGGGAGACCCAGTACTTC. Complete variable domain (other parts from reference TRBV19 and TRBJ2-5): DGGITQSPKYLFRKEGQNVTLSCEQNLNHDAMYWYRQDPGQGLRLIYYSQIVNDFQKGDIAEGYSVSREKKESFPLTVTSAQKNPTAFYLCASSRRGQGETQYFGPGTRLLVL.

The chain uses TRBV5-1 and TRBJ2-7, with no clear D. The V gene's germline CDR1 is SGHRS and CDR2 YFSETQ. The V gene lost 2 bases and the J gene lost 2 bases, with 11 bases spanning the gap. There are 14 residues in the CDR3. The CDR3 region is CASSLNYRTYEQYF. The CDR3, as DNA: TGCGCCAGCAGCTTAAACTACCGCACCTACGAGCAGTACTTC.

This chain connects TRBV7-2 to TRBJ2-7; 9 bases fit TRBD2. The CDR3 length is 16 residues. The germline gives CDR1 SGHTA, CDR2 FQGNSA. J gave up 1 base and V 4 bases, and 8 bases lay outside the gene matches. The CDR3 coding sequence is TGTGCCAGCAGCTCCTCATCGCTAGCGGGGTCCTACGAGCAGTACTTC. Residues: CASSSSSLAGSYEQYF.

The rearrangement joins TRBV28 to TRBJ2-4, with D possibly being TRBD1 (6 bases). CDR3 length equals 12 residues. The germline gives CDR1 MDHEN, CDR2 SYDVKM. The ends were cut back, 4 bases at V and 9 bases at J, with 10 bases in the middle. Written as DNA, the CDR3 is TGTGCCAGCAGTTCGCAGGGGCGCATTCAGTACTTC. This translates into CASSSQGRIQYF. The full variable domain, completed using reference TRBV28 and TRBJ2-4, is DVKVTQSSRYLVKRTGEKVFLECVQDMDHENMFWYRQDPGLGLRLIYFSYDVKMKEKGDIPEGYSVSREKKERFSLILESASTNQTSMYLCASSSQGRIQYFGAGTRLSVL.

The chain joins TRBV7-3 to TRBJ1-1; unclear D gene. This CDR3 is 14 amino acids long. The germline V and J ends were trimmed by 0 bases and 1 base, with 6 bases remaining between them. Per the germline V gene, CDR1 is SGHTA and CDR2 is FQGTGA. CDR3 in amino acids: CASSLTTGNTEAFF. The CDR3 DNA follows: TGTGCCAGCAGCTTAACGACGGGGAACACTGAAGCTTTCTTT. The full variable domain, its missing parts supplied by reference TRBV7-3 and TRBJ1-1, is GAGVSQTPSNKVTEKGKYVELRCDPISGHTALYWYRQSLGQGPEFLIYFQGTGAADDSGLPNDRFFAVRPEGSVSTLKIQRTERGDSAVYLCASSLTTGNTEAFFGQGTRLTVV.

CDR3 DNA sequence: TGTGCCAGCAGCGTAGAAGGGGCGAGATATGGCTACACCTTC. This codes for CASSVEGARYGYTF. The gene calls are TRBV9 and TRBJ1-2; D might be TRBD1 (5 bases). Germline-derived CDR1 and CDR2 are SGDLS and YYNGEE. The CDR3 is made up of 14 amino acids. Trimming removed 0 bases at V and 5 bases at J, with 11 bases between.

For this clone: An end of the junction differs from the germline gene, which may be a read error. The chain is built from TRBV27 and TRBJ2-5; TRBD1 matches 12 bases. The CDR3 runs 15 residues. Germline V gene lookup returns CDR1 MNHEY and CDR2 SMNVEV (reference sequence). The CDR3 DNA reads as TGTGCCAGCAGTTTAAGGGGAACCGGGACAGGGGGCAGGCACTTC. Encoded protein: CASSLRGTGTGGRHF.

The chain carries TRBV7-9 and TRBJ1-2, with 10 bases matching TRBD1. V dropped 4 bases and J dropped 4; count of bases not matched to a gene: 9. The CDR3 has 16 amino acids. In germline, CDR1 is SEHNR, CDR2 FQNEAQ (reference sequence). CDR3 sequence: CASSSGQGTLLYGYTF. The CDR3, as DNA: TGTGCCAGCAGCTCGGGACAGGGGACTCTCCTCTATGGCTACACCTTC.

The rearrangement joins TRBV30 to TRBJ1-6, with no clear D. Germline V gene data show CDR1 as GTSNPN and CDR2 as SVGIG (reference sequence). V dropped 3 bases and J dropped 6 bases, with 15 bases sitting between them. This CDR3 comprises 15 residues. The CDR3, as DNA: TGTGCCTGGAGATACCAGGACGGACTTAATTCACCCCTCCACTTT. It translates to CAWRYQDGLNSPLHF.

V and J are TRBV27 and TRBJ2-3, with D possibly being TRBD2 (6 bases). CDR1 and CDR2 from the germline V gene are MNHEY and SMNVEV (reference sequence). This CDR3 is 17 amino acids long. V was shortened by 4 bases and J by 0 bases, with 17 bases between the two germline ends. Written as DNA, the CDR3 is TGTGCCAGCAGTTCTTGGGTAGTAGCGGTTAGCACAGATACGCAGTATTTT. As protein: CASSSWVVAVSTDTQYF.

The rearrangement uses TRBV9 and TRBJ2-1; D possibly corresponds to TRBD2 (6 bases). Germline CDR1 is SGDLS and CDR2 is YYNGEE. The CDR3 loop spans 15 amino acids. V was shortened by 3 bases and J by 2 bases, with 12 bases between the two germline ends. CDR3 amino acids: CASSAEGATYNEQFF. DNA for the CDR3: TGTGCCAGCAGCGCGGAGGGCGCCACCTACAATGAGCAGTTCTTC.

The chain carries TRBV21-1 and TRBJ2-3; the DNA was not compared with TRBD1, the D call given in the table. TRBV21-1 constitutes a pseudogene. This CDR3 spans 13 amino acids. The CDR3 here is CASIRQGLDTQYF. Written as DNA, the CDR3 is TGTGCCAGCATCAGACAGGGTCTGGATACGCAGTATTTT.

The chain combines TRBV5-1 with TRBJ2-7; weak D call: TRBD1 (6 bases). The germline gives CDR1 SGHRS, CDR2 YFSETQ. The CDR3 contains 16 residues. Trimming took off 4 bases at V and 2 bases at J, with 19 bases between the two ends. CDR3 sequence (DNA): TGCGCCAGCAGCCTAACAGGGAGTGGGCCTCCCTACGAGCAGTACTTC. Protein sequence: CASSLTGSGPPYEQYF.

The chain carries TRBV5-4 and TRBJ2-7, with TRBD2 as a possible D gene (6 bases). The V end was cut by 5 bases, the J end by 2 bases, with 20 bases between. Germline values: CDR1 SGHNT, CDR2 YYREEE (reference sequence). The CDR3 runs to 16 residues. As DNA, the CDR3 is TGTGCCAGCAGTCTCGGGGGTAGCGGACAAGCCTACGAGCAGTACTTC. Translated: CASSLGGSGQAYEQYF.

The chain has TRBV5-5 and TRBJ1-1; 7 bases fit TRBD1. The trim removed 3 bases at V and 4 bases at J, leaving 9 bases unmatched. The CDR3 contains 15 residues. Germline V gives CDR1 SGHKS, CDR2 YYEKEE (reference sequence). As DNA, the CDR3 is TGTGCCAGCAGCTGGCAAGGGGGCCTGCTCACTGAAGCTTTCTTT. It yields the protein CASSWQGGLLTEAFF.